The 27 T cell receptor beta chains presented below share a single source sample, sequenced in a study of blood T cell repertoires in COVID-19. The method was immunoSEQ multiplex PCR; TCRdb's version includes in-frame clones alone and lacks a portion of them. The profile covers more than 100,000 clones, with more than 80% appearing a single time and about 4.1% taken by the ten largest. Sample: peripheral blood. These receptors all stem from a man aged 35 to 55 with acute or convalescent COVID-19.

V is TRBV5-1 and J is TRBJ2-1; D might be TRBD2 (6 bases). Trimming took 0 bases from V and 4 from J, leaving 11 bases between them. The CDR3 length is 15 residues. Germline V CDR1 and CDR2: SGHRS, YFSETQ. CDR3 sequence reads: CASSLGSGDYNEQFF. As DNA, the CDR3 is TGCGCCAGCAGCTTGGGATCGGGGGATTACAATGAGCAGTTCTTC.

The V and J genes are TRBV5-1 and TRBJ2-1, with 7 bases lining up with TRBD2. Germline values: CDR1 SGHRS, CDR2 YFSETQ. This CDR3 region has 15 residues. J was trimmed by 5 bases and V by 2 bases; bases with no gene match: 7. The CDR3 DNA sequence: TGCGCCAGCAGCTTTGGCGGGAGTAAGAACAATGAGCAGTTCTTC. Protein sequence: CASSFGGSKNNEQFF.

The V gene is TRBV6-2 or TRBV6-3, the J gene TRBJ2-7; the match to TRBD2 covers 10 bases. V was clipped by 5 bases and J by 9 bases; unmatched bases: 13. This CDR3 comprises 15 residues. CDR1 MNHEY and CDR2 SVGEGT come from the germline V gene. CDR3 in amino acids: CASSDTSGAHFGQYF. The CDR3 region has the DNA TGTGCCAGCAGTGACACTAGCGGGGCCCACTTTGGGCAGTACTTC.

The chain employs TRBV15 and TRBJ2-3; 9 bases align to TRBD2. This CDR3 contains 17 residues. V shed 1 base, J shed 4 bases, and the junction held 9 bases outside the gene matches. Looked up from germline, CDR1 is LNHNV and CDR2 is YYDKDF (reference sequence). In DNA, the CDR3 is TGTGCCACCAGCAGAGGGCTAGGTAGCGGGAGCGCAGATACGCAGTATTTT. Amino acid sequence: CATSRGLGSGSADTQYF.

The rearrangement uses TRBV9 and TRBJ1-5; 8 bases agree with TRBD1. The V and J ends lost 4 bases and 4 bases, in that order; junction bases with no gene match: 4. This CDR3 is 14 amino acids long. Germline assignment: CDR1 SGDLS and CDR2 YYNGEE. The chain's CDR3 is CASSSQGANQPQHF. For the CDR3, the DNA is TGTGCCAGCAGCTCCCAGGGGGCTAATCAGCCCCAGCATTTT.

The V call is TRBV7-6, the J call TRBJ1-5; D is ambiguous. The CDR3 sequence is 15 residues long. V was clipped by 1 base and J by 0 bases, with 7 bases between them. In germline, CDR1 is SGHVS, CDR2 FNYEAQ. CDR3 bases: TGTGCCAGCAGCTTAGGAGGGTATAGCAATCAGCCCCAGCATTTT. Translating it yields CASSLGGYSNQPQHF.

This clone is medium-sized in the sample. The chain recombines TRBV6-6 with TRBJ2-3; D unclear. V lost 6 bases and J 1 base, leaving 8 bases between the germline ends. CDR3 length: 13 residues. The germline gives CDR1 MNHNY, CDR2 SVGAGI (reference sequence). The CDR3 loop reads CASRLGGTDTQYF. The CDR3 bases are TGTGCCAGCAGGCTAGGAGGCACAGATACGCAGTATTTT.

The J gene is TRBJ2-2, the V gene TRBV7-6, with no clear D. CDR1 SGHVS and CDR2 FNYEAQ come from the germline V gene. The V end was cut by 5 bases, the J end by 1 base, with 8 bases between. This CDR3 comprises 14 residues. CDR3 nucleotides: TGTGCCAGCAGCGTCCGGTGGAACACCGGGGAGCTGTTTTTT. Its translation is CASSVRWNTGELFF.

The chain joins TRBV18 to TRBJ1-3, with 9 bases matching TRBD1. The germline V gene encodes CDR1 KGHSH and CDR2 LQKENI. V lost 3 bases and J lost 0; bases outside the gene matches: 6. CDR3 length: 17 residues. CDR3 region: CASSPVPGQGSGNTIYF. The CDR3 DNA sequence: TGTGCCAGCTCACCCGTCCCGGGACAGGGCTCTGGAAACACCATATATTTT.

The chain combines TRBV5-6 with TRBJ2-5, with D perhaps matching TRBD1 (7 bases). This CDR3 comprises 17 residues. Deletions cut 0 bases from V and 1 base from J, with 16 bases between. The germline gives CDR1 SGHDT, CDR2 YYEEEE. CDR3 nucleotides: TGTGCCAGCAGCTTGGGTCTAGACAGGGACTTCCAAGAGACCCAGTACTTC. It specifies CASSLGLDRDFQETQYF. Drawing the rest from reference TRBV5-6 and TRBJ2-5, the complete variable domain is DAGVTQSPTHLIKTRGQQVTLRCSPKSGHDTVSWYQQALGQGPQFIFQYYEEEERQRGNFPDRFSGHQFPNYSSELNVNALLLGDSALYLCASSLGLDRDFQETQYFGPGTRLLVL.

The chain uses TRBV18 and TRBJ1-2, with TRBD1 matching 9 bases. Germline V CDR1 and CDR2: KGHSH, LQKENI. This CDR3 is 16 amino acids long. The trim removed 3 bases at V and 7 bases at J, leaving 12 bases unmatched. CDR3 residues: CASSPPLAGTGFGYTF. The CDR3 nucleotides are TGTGCCAGCTCACCCCCCCTAGCCGGGACAGGGTTTGGCTACACCTTC.

The chain uses TRBV3-1 (or the pseudogene TRBV3-2) and TRBJ1-4, with D possibly TRBD1 on 6 matching bases. This CDR3 spans 14 amino acids. The V end was cut by 4 bases, the J end by 7 bases, with 13 bases between. Germline values: CDR1 LGHDT, CDR2 YNNKEL (reference sequence). CDR3 sequence reads: CASSPHREGEKLFF. The CDR3 DNA is TGTGCCAGCAGCCCCCACAGGGAGGGTGAAAAACTGTTTTTT.

This clone was observed once. CDR3 nucleotide sequence: TGCGCCAGCACGAGATTAACCGGGACAGGGGAGAACACTGAAGCTTTCTTT. Its translation is CASTRLTGTGENTEAFF. The rearrangement links TRBV5-1 to TRBJ1-1, with 10 bases that match TRBD1. CDR1 and CDR2 from the germline V gene are SGHRS and YFSETQ. V gave up 6 bases and J gave up 1 base; unmatched junction bases: 12. The CDR3 covers 17 residues.

Points on this clone: At one boundary the junction diverges from the germline segment, which might be a read error. The J gene is TRBJ2-7, the V gene TRBV5-6; weak D call: TRBD1 (6 bases). CDR3 size: 14 residues. CDR1 and CDR2 (germline): SGHDT, YYEEEE. The CDR3 DNA follows: TGTGCCAGCACCTTGAAAGTGGGGGCGAGGAAGCAGTACTTC. It translates to CASTLKVGARKQYF.

V gene TRBV30 combines with J gene TRBJ2-5, with TRBD1 as a possible D gene (5 bases). The V end was cut by 6 bases, the J end by 2 bases, with 7 bases between. Per germline, CDR1 GTSNPN and CDR2 SVGIG (reference sequence). The CDR3 totals 11 residues. The CDR3 coding sequence is TGTGCCTGTCAGGGACAAGAGACCCAGTACTTC. Residues: CACQGQETQYF.

The chain carries TRBV5-6 and TRBJ2-3, with D possibly TRBD1 on 5 matching bases. Germline loops: CDR1 SGHDT, CDR2 YYEEEE. Trimming left V 2 bases short and J 3 bases short, with 10 bases between. The CDR3 runs 14 residues. As DNA, the CDR3 is TGTGCCAGCAGCTTCCAGGGATTTACAGATACGCAGTATTTT. It specifies CASSFQGFTDTQYF.

The genes are TRBV12-5 and TRBJ1-1, with 7 nucleotides matching TRBD1. The CDR3 consists of 13 residues. Unmatched junction bases numbered 2, after V lost 6 bases and J lost 1 base. Germline V gene data show CDR1 as LGHNT and CDR2 as FRNRAP. The CDR3 DNA reads as TGTGCTAGTGGCCGGACAGGGAACACTGAAGCTTTCTTT. Translation gives CASGRTGNTEAFF.

The CDR3: CASSDLETQYF. The CDR3 nucleotides are TGTGCCAGCAGTGACCTCGAGACCCAGTACTTC. The chain carries TRBV2 and TRBJ2-5; no reliable D call. Trimming removed 3 bases from V and 5 bases from J, with 4 bases in between. The CDR3 contains 11 residues. CDR1 SNHLY and CDR2 FYNNEI come from the germline V gene.

CDR3 nucleotide sequence: TGTGCCAGCAGCCAAAAAGGGGAGGGACGTAAGACTGAAGCTTTCTTT. This codes for CASSQKGEGRKTEAFF. This chain links TRBV4-2 with TRBJ1-1, with D perhaps TRBD1 (5 bases). This CDR3 has 16 residues. From germline, CDR1 is LGHNA and CDR2 YNFKEQ. Trimming took 2 bases from V and 5 from J, leaving 18 bases between them.

J is TRBJ1-3 and V is TRBV5-1, with TRBD1 as a possible D gene (5 bases). The V gene's germline CDR1 is SGHRS and CDR2 YFSETQ. The germline V and J ends were trimmed by 0 bases and 4 bases, with 17 bases remaining between them. The CDR3 sequence is 17 residues long. CDR3 DNA: TGCGCCAGCAGCTTGGGGCCCTTTCAGGGACTAGGAAACACCATATATTTT. This encodes CASSLGPFQGLGNTIYF.

The gene calls are TRBV19 and TRBJ2-1; tentatively, D is TRBD2 (6 bases). CDR3 size: 13 residues. Germline-derived CDR1 and CDR2 are LNHDA and SQIVND (reference sequence). V gave up 7 bases and J gave up 6 bases, with 13 bases separating them. The CDR3 region has the DNA TGTGCCAGTATGCGGGAAAGGGGCAATGAGCAGTTCTTC. Its protein product is CASMRERGNEQFF.

The V call is TRBV6-4, the J call TRBJ1-5, with a possible D match to TRBD1 (6 bases). Germline lookup yields CDR1 MRHNA and CDR2 SNTAGT. Deletions cut 5 bases from V and 7 bases from J, with 12 bases between. This CDR3 is 13 amino acids long. The CDR3 protein is CASSPGTQQPQHF. The CDR3 nucleotides read TGTGCCAGCAGTCCCGGGACACAACAGCCCCAGCATTTT.

Only one count was recorded for this clone. The chain carries TRBV5-1 and TRBJ2-7; D is possibly TRBD1 (6 bases). This CDR3 spans 12 amino acids. The germline V gene encodes CDR1 SGHRS and CDR2 YFSETQ. Trimming cost V 4 bases and J 5 bases, with 10 bases left between them. The CDR3 loop reads CASSPRQDEQYF. The CDR3 nucleotides read TGCGCCAGCAGCCCCAGACAGGACGAGCAGTACTTC.

The rearrangement uses TRBV30 and TRBJ1-5, with a weak D call TRBD1 (6 bases). The CDR3 consists of 18 residues. Germline assignment: CDR1 GTSNPN and CDR2 SVGIG (reference sequence). The V end was cut by 0 bases, the J end by 2 bases, with 20 bases between. CDR3 protein: CAWSVPRQAMGGNQPQHF. CDR3 sequence (DNA): TGTGCCTGGAGTGTACCGCGACAGGCGATGGGCGGCAATCAGCCCCAGCATTTT.

V usage is TRBV2 and J usage is TRBJ2-7; tentatively, D is TRBD2 (6 bases). This CDR3 has 14 residues. V lost 2 bases and J 2 bases, leaving 10 bases between the germline ends. From germline, CDR1 is SNHLY and CDR2 FYNNEI. CDR3 coding DNA: TGTGCCAGCAGTGAATGGCTAGCGACCTACGAGCAGTACTTC. Translated: CASSEWLATYEQYF.

This chain connects TRBV30 to TRBJ1-3; D gene unclear. CDR1 and CDR2 (germline): GTSNPN, SVGIG (reference sequence). The CDR3 is 12 residues long. Trimming shortened V by 2 bases and J by 5 bases, and 7 bases separated the two germline ends. The CDR3 protein is CAWSSTRNTIYF. CDR3 DNA: TGTGCCTGGAGTAGCACCCGAAACACCATATATTTT.

The chain recombines TRBV4-3 with TRBJ1-5, with D uncertain. Germline-derived CDR1 and CDR2 are LGHNA and YSLEER. The V gene lost 5 bases and the J gene lost 5 bases, with 16 bases spanning the gap. The CDR3 runs to 15 residues. In DNA form, the CDR3 reads TGCGCCAGCAGCTTCGGACTGCGCCATGATCAGCCCCAGCATTTT. It yields the protein CASSFGLRHDQPQHF.